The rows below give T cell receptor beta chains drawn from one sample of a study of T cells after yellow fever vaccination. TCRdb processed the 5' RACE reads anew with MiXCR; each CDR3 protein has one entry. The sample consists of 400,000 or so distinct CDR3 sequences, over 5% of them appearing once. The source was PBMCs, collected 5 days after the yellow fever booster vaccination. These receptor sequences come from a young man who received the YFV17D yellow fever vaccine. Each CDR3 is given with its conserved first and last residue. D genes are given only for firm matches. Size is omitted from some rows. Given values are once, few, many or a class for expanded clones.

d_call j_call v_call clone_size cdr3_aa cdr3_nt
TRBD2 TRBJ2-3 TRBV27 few CASSQRGAGGDTQYF TGTGCCAGCAGCCAGAGAGGAGCGGGGGGAGATACGCAGTATTTT
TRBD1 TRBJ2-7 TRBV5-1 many CASSPGQGKQYF TGCGCCAGCAGCCCGGGACAGGGAAAGCAGTACTTC
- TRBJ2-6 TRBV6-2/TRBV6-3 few CASKFGPSGANVLTF TGTGCCAGCAAATTTGGCCCCTCTGGGGCCAACGTCCTGACTTTC
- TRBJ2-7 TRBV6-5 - CVSSYRDTYEQYF TGTGTCAGCAGCTACCGGGACACCTACGAGCAGTACTTC
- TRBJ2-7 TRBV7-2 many CASSLAAAGSYYEQYF TGTGCCAGCAGCTTAGCGGCGGCAGGGAGCTACTACGAGCAGTACTTC
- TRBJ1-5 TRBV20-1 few CSARNRRTSNQPQHF TGCAGTGCTAGAAATCGACGGACGAGCAATCAGCCCCAGCATTTT
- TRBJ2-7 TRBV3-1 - CASCPTILEAYEQYF TGTGCCAGCTGCCCGACTATCCTTGAGGCCTACGAGCAGTACTTC
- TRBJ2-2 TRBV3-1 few CASSQYSGAHTGELFF TGTGCCAGCAGCCAATACTCGGGGGCCCACACCGGGGAGCTGTTTTTT
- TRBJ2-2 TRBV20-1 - CSASFGSTGELFF TGCAGTGCTTCATTTGGGTCCACCGGGGAGCTGTTTTTT
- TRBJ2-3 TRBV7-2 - CASSPAHVADTQYF TGTGCCAGCAGCCCCGCGCACGTAGCGGATACGCAGTATTTT
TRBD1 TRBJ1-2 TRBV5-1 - CASSLGTGSGYTF TGCGCCAGCAGCTTGGGGACAGGGTCTGGCTACACCTTC
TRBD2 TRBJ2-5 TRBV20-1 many CSAWLAGRETQYF TGCAGTGCTTGGCTAGCGGGACGTGAGACCCAGTACTTC
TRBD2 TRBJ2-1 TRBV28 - CASSLPYGGGNEQFF TGTGCCAGCAGCTTGCCTTATGGGGGGGGGAATGAGCAGTTCTTC
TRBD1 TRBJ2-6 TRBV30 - CAWSVRWTGKAGANVLTF TGTGCCTGGAGTGTACGATGGACAGGGAAGGCTGGGGCCAACGTCCTGACTTTC
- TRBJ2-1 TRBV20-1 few CSATDFRADRQHEQFF TGCAGTGCTACCGACTTTCGCGCAGACCGCCAACATGAGCAGTTCTTC